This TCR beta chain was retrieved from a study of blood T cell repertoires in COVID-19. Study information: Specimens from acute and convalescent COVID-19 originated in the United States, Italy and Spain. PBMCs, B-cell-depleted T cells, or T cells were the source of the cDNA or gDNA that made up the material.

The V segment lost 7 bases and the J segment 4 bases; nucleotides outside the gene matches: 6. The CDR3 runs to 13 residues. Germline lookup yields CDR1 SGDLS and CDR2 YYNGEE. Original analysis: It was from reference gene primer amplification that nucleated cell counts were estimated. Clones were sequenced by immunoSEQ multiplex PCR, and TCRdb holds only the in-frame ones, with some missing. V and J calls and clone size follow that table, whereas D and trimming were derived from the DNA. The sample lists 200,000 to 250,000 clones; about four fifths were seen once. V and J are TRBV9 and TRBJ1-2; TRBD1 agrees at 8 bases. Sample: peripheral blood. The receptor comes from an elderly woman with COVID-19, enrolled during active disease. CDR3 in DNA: TGTGCCAGCGGACAGGGTTCGGGCTATGGCTACACCTTC. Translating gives CASGQGSGYGYTF. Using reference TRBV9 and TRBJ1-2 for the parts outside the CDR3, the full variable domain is DSGVTQTPKHLITATGQRVTLRCSPRSGDLSVYWYQQSLDQGLQFLIQYYNGEERAKGNILERFSAQQFPDLHSELNLSSLELGDSALYFCASGQGSGYGYTFGSGTRLTVV.